What follows describes a single TCR beta chain. Reverse transcribing all isolated RNA meant expressed TCRB transcripts were sequenced. Measured with immunoSEQ multiplex PCR; TCRdb has only the in-frame clones, and not every one. The table records approximately 150,000 clones, approximately 9.8% of them present only once. This entry comes from a study of beta chain features in type 1 diabetes. The trim removed 3 bases at V and 5 bases at J, leaving 7 bases unmatched. The CDR3 spans 15 residues. Germline V gives CDR1 LGHNA, CDR2 YSLEER. Purity of each sorted population was above 98%. The specimen sequenced was central memory CD4+ T cells from blood. The rearrangement uses TRBV4-3 and TRBJ2-7, with 10 bases that match TRBD1. This receptor was obtained from a woman between 35 and 50 years old in good health. CDR3: CASSQEDRGRDEQYF. CDR3 nucleotide sequence: TGCGCCAGCAGCCAGGAAGACAGGGGGCGCGACGAGCAGTACTTC.